The clone carrying this T cell receptor beta chain was picked up many times. Its antigen remains unknown. How the authors handled the data: A classifier of distant metastasis in papillary thyroid cancer was built from CDR3 differences (across clinicopathological groups). TCRdb reassembled clones from the PCR reads with MiXCR. The V and J calls here are based on TCRdb, not the publication. This table holds 20,000 or so clones, around 11% found once. This specimen belongs to a study of metastatic and nonmetastatic thyroid tumors. Study details: It was across blood and tumor or nodule tissue from malignant and benign thyroid patients that repertoires were compared. General study points: Reported TCR beta diversity, measured in blood and tumor, was significantly higher for malignant thyroid tumors than for benign nodules.

The CDR3 is 16 residues long. J was trimmed by 7 bases and V by 5 bases; bases with no gene match: 11. Germline V gene lookup returns CDR1 SGHAT and CDR2 FQNNGV. Thyroid surgery was preceded by no treatment in any patient. The clonotype originates from a female donor with papillary thyroid cancer or a benign thyroid nodule (not recorded which). Some clones in this sample may be carry-over from other donors' samples. V is TRBV11-2 and J is TRBJ2-3; the match to TRBD2 covers 11 bases. Sequenced input: blood. In DNA, the CDR3 is TGTGCCAGCAGCCAAACTCTAGCGGGGGGTGGTTATACGCAGTATTTT. This sequence encodes CASSQTLAGGGYTQYF.